Listed below are T cell receptor beta chains from one sample, sequenced in a study of T cell responses to AZD1222 COVID-19 vaccine. Clones were sequenced by immunoSEQ multiplex PCR, and TCRdb holds only the in-frame ones, with some missing. The sample includes roughly 200,000 clones, roughly 92% of them seen just once. The specimen comprised peripheral blood, sampled on day 0 of AZD1222 vaccination. The receptors here all came from an adult in good health. The CDR3 runs from the conserved cysteine through the conserved F or W. Fields, in order: CDR3 protein, CDR3 DNA, D gene, J gene, V gene, clone size. D genes are given only for firm matches. Clone size, where shown, is once, few, many, or a class for clones that have expanded.

CASSQKGDSNTEAFF | TGTGCCAGCAGCCAAAAGGGGGATTCGAACACTGAAGCTTTCTTT | . | TRBJ1-1 | TRBV3-1/TRBV3-2 | once
CASTRGGYNEQFF | TGTGCCAGCACGCGGGGGGGATACAATGAGCAGTTCTTC | TRBD2 | TRBJ2-1 | TRBV2 | once
CASSFSGSPLHF | TGTGCCAGCAGCTTTTCAGGGTCACCCCTCCACTTT | . | TRBJ1-6 | TRBV7-6 | .
CASSRGQGAAEAFF | TGCGCCAGCAGCCGAGGACAGGGGGCCGCTGAAGCTTTCTTT | TRBD1 | TRBJ1-1 | TRBV5-1 | .
CASSVRANTEAFF | TGTGCCAGCAGTGTCAGAGCCAACACTGAAGCTTTCTTT | . | TRBJ1-1 | TRBV6-4 | .
CASSELSRGNYNEQFF | TGCGCCAGCAGTGAGTTATCCCGGGGGAATTACAATGAGCAGTTCTTC | . | TRBJ2-1 | TRBV10-1 | .
CASTQNYGYTF | TGTGCCAGCACTCAGAACTATGGCTACACCTTC | . | TRBJ1-2 | TRBV2 | .
CASSEAQTGGPGYTF | TGTGCCAGCAGTGAAGCCCAAACAGGGGGACCCGGCTACACCTTC | TRBD1 | TRBJ1-2 | TRBV6-1 | .
CASRGGQEHSPLHF | TGTGCCAGTAGGGGGGGACAGGAACATTCACCCCTCCACTTT | TRBD1 | TRBJ1-6 | TRBV19 | once
CASRPQDRANYGYTF | TGCGCCAGCAGACCCCAGGACAGGGCTAACTATGGCTACACCTTC | TRBD1 | TRBJ1-2 | TRBV5-1 | .
CASSQDPRTGRRQPQHF | TGTGCCAGCAGCCAAGATCCCCGGACAGGGCGTCGTCAGCCCCAGCATTTT | TRBD1 | TRBJ1-5 | TRBV3-1/TRBV3-2 | once
CASRRGLAGGGLYNEQFF | TGTGCCAGCAGGCGGGGACTAGCGGGGGGCGGCTTATACAATGAGCAGTTCTTC | TRBD2 | TRBJ2-1 | TRBV3-1/TRBV3-2 | once
CASSLNRQPQHF | TGTGCCAGCAGTTTGAATCGCCAGCCCCAGCATTTT | . | TRBJ1-5 | TRBV28 | .
CASSQSQVGVYGYTF | TGTGCCAGCAGCCAATCCCAGGTGGGGGTCTATGGCTACACCTTC | . | TRBJ1-2 | TRBV4-2 | .
CASSYMGTSQRTDTQYF | TGTGCCAGCAGTTACATGGGCACTAGCCAAAGGACAGATACGCAGTATTTT | . | TRBJ2-3 | TRBV6-2/TRBV6-3 | .
CASSGSTGELFF | TGTGCCAGCAGTGGATCCACCGGGGAGCTGTTTTTT | . | TRBJ2-2 | TRBV3-1/TRBV3-2 | .
CASSPTGVIYGYTF | TGCGCCAGCAGCCCGACAGGGGTAATCTATGGCTACACCTTC | TRBD1 | TRBJ1-2 | TRBV4-3 | .
CASTTGSGNNNEQFF | TGTGCCAGCACCACAGGTAGCGGGAATAACAATGAGCAGTTCTTC | TRBD2 | TRBJ2-1 | TRBV6-6 | once
CASSNQGANVLTF | TGTGCCAGCAGCAACCAGGGGGCCAACGTCCTGACTTTC | . | TRBJ2-6 | TRBV7-9 | .
CASNTLVQGDEQFF | TGCGCCAGCAACACTCTCGTACAGGGGGATGAGCAGTTCTTC | TRBD1 | TRBJ2-1 | TRBV4-1 | .
CSVEPTWLNTEAFF | TGCAGCGTAGAGCCTACGTGGTTGAACACTGAAGCTTTCTTT | . | TRBJ1-1 | TRBV29-1 | .
CASSSTGIVHGYTF | TGTGCCAGCAGCTCGACAGGGATAGTACATGGCTACACCTTC | TRBD1 | TRBJ1-2 | TRBV7-9 | .
CAWSVPVGVVTEAFF | TGTGCCTGGAGTGTACCGGTAGGGGTAGTCACTGAAGCTTTCTTT | . | TRBJ1-1 | TRBV30 | .
CAIYRTAGANVLTF | TGTGCCATATATAGGACAGCTGGGGCCAACGTCCTGACTTTC | . | TRBJ2-6 | TRBV2 | .
CASSLEALPRYGYTF | TGTGCCAGCAGCTTGGAGGCCCTCCCTAGATATGGCTACACCTTC | . | TRBJ1-2 | TRBV5-6 | once
CASSYQSSINTEAFF | TGTGCCAGCAGTTATCAATCCAGTATCAACACTGAAGCTTTCTTT | . | TRBJ1-1 | TRBV6-5 | .
CASRPHGTGSYEQYF | TGTGCCAGCAGACCTCACGGGACAGGGTCCTACGAGCAGTACTTC | TRBD1 | TRBJ2-7 | TRBV6-2/TRBV6-3 | .
CASSLTQGVSPLHF | TGTGCCAGCAGCTTAACACAGGGAGTTTCACCCCTCCACTTT | . | TRBJ1-6 | TRBV7-3 | .
CASSQNRVSYNSPLHF | TGTGCCAGCAGCCAGAACAGGGTCTCCTATAATTCACCCCTCCACTTT | . | TRBJ1-6 | TRBV6-2/TRBV6-3 | .
CASSFGARQGQPQHF | TGTGCCAGCAGCTTCGGGGCGCGACAGGGACAGCCCCAGCATTTT | TRBD1 | TRBJ1-5 | TRBV5-6 | .
CASSGKKRRDSPLHF | TGTGCCAGCAGTGGAAAGAAGAGACGTGATTCACCCCTCCACTTT | . | TRBJ1-6 | TRBV25-1 | .
CAGGGNSPLHF | TGTGCCGGGGGAGGGAATTCACCCCTCCACTTT | . | TRBJ1-6 | TRBV2 | .
CASSSPMYNEQFF | TGTGCCAGCAGCTCCCCCATGTACAATGAGCAGTTCTTC | . | TRBJ2-1 | TRBV11-2 | .
CTSSQGDREGSYNEQFF | TGCACCAGCAGCCAAGGGGATCGGGAAGGCAGTTACAATGAGCAGTTCTTC | . | TRBJ2-1 | TRBV1 | .
CASSSGRAGGNTGELFF | TGCGCCAGCAGCTCGGGTCGGGCAGGGGGCAACACCGGGGAGCTGTTTTTT | TRBD1 | TRBJ2-2 | TRBV5-1 | .
CSVGPSLGQGLGEAFF | TGCAGCGTTGGGCCCTCTCTCGGACAGGGGTTGGGTGAAGCTTTCTTT | TRBD1 | TRBJ1-1 | TRBV29-1 | .
CAWNRRDKSSYEQYF | TGTGCCTGGAACCGCCGGGACAAAAGCTCCTACGAGCAGTACTTC | . | TRBJ2-7 | TRBV30 | .
CASSQDQGQPQHF | TGTGCCAGCAGCCAAGACCAAGGTCAGCCCCAGCATTTT | . | TRBJ1-5 | TRBV3-1/TRBV3-2 | .
CASSVTGYAGYTF | TGTGCCAGCAGCGTGACAGGTTATGCTGGCTACACCTTC | . | TRBJ1-2 | TRBV9 | .
CAWSVWGDRGLGEQYF | TGTGCCTGGAGTGTGTGGGGGGACAGGGGATTAGGGGAGCAGTACTTC | TRBD1 | TRBJ2-7 | TRBV30 | .
CASPLLDTQYF | TGTGCCAGCCCCCTCCTAGATACGCAGTATTTT | . | TRBJ2-3 | TRBV2 | .
CASSLIGGKSPLHF | TGTGCCAGCAGCTTAATTGGAGGGAAATCACCCCTCCACTTT | . | TRBJ1-6 | TRBV7-3 | .
CASFDRAGETQYF | TGTGCCAGCTTTGACAGGGCTGGTGAGACCCAGTACTTC | TRBD1 | TRBJ2-5 | TRBV18 | .
CAWSFSDRDGYTF | TGTGCCTGGAGTTTCTCCGACAGGGATGGCTACACCTTC | TRBD1 | TRBJ1-2 | TRBV30 | .
CASSLWYGQTYEQYF | TGTGCCAGCAGCTTATGGTATGGCCAAACCTACGAGCAGTACTTC | . | TRBJ2-7 | TRBV7-2 | .
CASSEGPSQPQHF | TGTGCCAGCAGTGAAGGGCCCTCTCAGCCCCAGCATTTT | . | TRBJ1-5 | TRBV12-3/TRBV12-4 | once
CASSLGTAGNTIYF | TGTGCCAGCAGCTTGGGGACGGCTGGAAACACCATATATTTT | . | TRBJ1-3 | TRBV7-2 | .
CASSEVRGYSDTQYF | TGTGCCAGCAGTGAAGTCAGGGGTTATTCAGATACGCAGTATTTT | . | TRBJ2-3 | TRBV2 | .